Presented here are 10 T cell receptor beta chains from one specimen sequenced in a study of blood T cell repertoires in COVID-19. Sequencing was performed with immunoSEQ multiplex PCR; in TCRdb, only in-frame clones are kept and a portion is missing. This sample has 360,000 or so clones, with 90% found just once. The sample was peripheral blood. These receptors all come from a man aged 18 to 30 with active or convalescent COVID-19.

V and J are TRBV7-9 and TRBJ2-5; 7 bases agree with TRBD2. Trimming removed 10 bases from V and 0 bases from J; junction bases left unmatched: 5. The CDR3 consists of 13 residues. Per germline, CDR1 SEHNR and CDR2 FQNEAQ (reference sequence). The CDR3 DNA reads TGTGCCACCAGGGAGGGCTACCAAGAGACCCAGTACTTC. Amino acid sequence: CATREGYQETQYF.

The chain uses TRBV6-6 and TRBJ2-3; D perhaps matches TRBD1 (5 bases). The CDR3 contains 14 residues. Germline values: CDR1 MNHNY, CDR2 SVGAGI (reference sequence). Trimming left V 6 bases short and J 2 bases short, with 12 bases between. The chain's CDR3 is CASSSDSDTDTQYF. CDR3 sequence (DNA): TGTGCCAGCAGCAGTGACAGTGACACAGATACGCAGTATTTT.

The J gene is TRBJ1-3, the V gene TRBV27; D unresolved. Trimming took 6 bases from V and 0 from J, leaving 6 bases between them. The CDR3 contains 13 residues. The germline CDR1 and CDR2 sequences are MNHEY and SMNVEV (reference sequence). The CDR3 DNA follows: TGTGCCAGCAGGGACTACTCTGGAAACACCATATATTTT. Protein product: CASRDYSGNTIYF.

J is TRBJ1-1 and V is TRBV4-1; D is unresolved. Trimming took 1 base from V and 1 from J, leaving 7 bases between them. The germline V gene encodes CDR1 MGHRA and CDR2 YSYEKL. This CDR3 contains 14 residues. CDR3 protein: CASSQVSENTEAFF. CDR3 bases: TGCGCCAGCAGCCAAGTCAGCGAGAACACTGAAGCTTTCTTT.

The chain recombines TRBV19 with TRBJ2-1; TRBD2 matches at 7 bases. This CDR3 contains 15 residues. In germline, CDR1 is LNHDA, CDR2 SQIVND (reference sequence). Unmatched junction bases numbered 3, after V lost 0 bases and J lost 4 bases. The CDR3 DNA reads TGTGCCAGTAGTATAGAAGGCGGGAGATACAATGAGCAGTTCTTC. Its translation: CASSIEGGRYNEQFF.

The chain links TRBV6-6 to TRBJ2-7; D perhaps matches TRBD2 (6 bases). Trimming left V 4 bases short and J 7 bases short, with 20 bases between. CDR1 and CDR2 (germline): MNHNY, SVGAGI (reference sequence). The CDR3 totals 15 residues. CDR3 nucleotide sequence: TGTGCCAGCAGTTCTCCGGGCCGGGGGAGAGAAGAGCAGTACTTC. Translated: CASSSPGRGREEQYF.

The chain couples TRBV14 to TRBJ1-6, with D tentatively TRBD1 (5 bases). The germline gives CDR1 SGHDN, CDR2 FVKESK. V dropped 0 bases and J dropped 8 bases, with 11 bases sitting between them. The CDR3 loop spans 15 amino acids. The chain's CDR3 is CASSQDLDIYSPLHF. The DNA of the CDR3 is TGTGCCAGCAGCCAAGATCTGGACATATATTCACCCCTCCACTTT.

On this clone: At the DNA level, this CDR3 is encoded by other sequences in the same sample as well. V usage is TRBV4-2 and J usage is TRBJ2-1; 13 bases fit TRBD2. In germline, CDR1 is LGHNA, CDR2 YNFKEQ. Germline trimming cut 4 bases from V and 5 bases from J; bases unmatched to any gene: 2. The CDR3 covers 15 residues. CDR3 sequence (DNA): TGTGCCAGCAGCCTAACTAGCGGGGGGGACAATGAGCAGTTCTTC. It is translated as CASSLTSGGDNEQFF.

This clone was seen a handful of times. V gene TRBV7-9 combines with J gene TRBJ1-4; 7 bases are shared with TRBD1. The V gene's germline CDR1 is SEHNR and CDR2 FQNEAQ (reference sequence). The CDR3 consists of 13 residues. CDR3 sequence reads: CAVDRDSNEKLFF. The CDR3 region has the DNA TGTGCTGTAGATCGGGACAGCAATGAAAAACTGTTTTTT.

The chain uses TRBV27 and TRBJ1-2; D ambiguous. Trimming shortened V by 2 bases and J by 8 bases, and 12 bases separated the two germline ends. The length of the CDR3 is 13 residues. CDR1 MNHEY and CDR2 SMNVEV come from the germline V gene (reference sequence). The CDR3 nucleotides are TGTGCCAGCAGTTTACGAGATCGAGGAGGCTACACCTTC. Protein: CASSLRDRGGYTF.